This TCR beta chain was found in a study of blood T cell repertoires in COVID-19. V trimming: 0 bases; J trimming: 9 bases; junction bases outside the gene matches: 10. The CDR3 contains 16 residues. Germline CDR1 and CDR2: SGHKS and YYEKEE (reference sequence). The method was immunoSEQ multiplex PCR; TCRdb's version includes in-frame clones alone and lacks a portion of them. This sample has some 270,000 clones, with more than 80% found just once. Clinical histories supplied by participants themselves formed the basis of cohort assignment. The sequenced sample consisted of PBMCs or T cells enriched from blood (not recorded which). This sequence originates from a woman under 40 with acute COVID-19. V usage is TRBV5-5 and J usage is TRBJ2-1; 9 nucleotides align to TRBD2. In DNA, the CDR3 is TGTGCCAGCAGCTTGGTCAGCGGGGGGACGACAGGTGAGCAGTTCTTC. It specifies CASSLVSGGTTGEQFF. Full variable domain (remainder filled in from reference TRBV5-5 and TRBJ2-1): DAGVTQSPTHLIKTRGQQVTLRCSPISGHKSVSWYQQVLGQGPQFIFQYYEKEERGRGNFPDRFSARQFPNYSSELNVNALLLGDSALYLCASSLVSGGTTGEQFFGPGTRLTVL.